Below, 17 T cell receptor beta chains from the same sample are listed, as sequenced in a study of T-cell reconstitution after alpha-beta-depleted transplantation in children. A TCRbeta library incorporating unique molecular identifiers was prepared. TCRdb independently ran MiXCR on the PCR reads; one entry per CDR3 protein. The data show some 500,000 distinct CDR3 sequences, around 16% seen once. Sample: PBMCs from the stem cell graft donor, taken from the stem cell graft. The receptors stem from a human donor who donated a stem cell graft to a child with acute lymphoblastic leukemia.

The CDR3, as DNA: TGTGCCAGCAGTTTCCAGGGGTACACCGGGGAGCTGTTTTTT. Translating gives CASSFQGYTGELFF. J is TRBJ2-2 and V is TRBV27; D is possibly TRBD1 (6 bases). V lost 3 bases and J lost 3, with 8 bases in between. There are 14 residues in the CDR3. Germline V gene sequence: CDR1 MNHEY, CDR2 SMNVEV (reference sequence).

This clonotype occurred many times. The chain joins TRBV6-5 to TRBJ1-6; the D is unclear. Deletions cut 2 bases from V and 8 bases from J, with 7 bases between. The CDR3 has 13 amino acids. In germline, CDR1 is MNHEY, CDR2 SVGAGI. CDR3 in DNA: TGTGCCAGCAGTTACGAGTCCCATTCACCCCTCCACTTT. As protein: CASSYESHSPLHF.

This clonotype was detected a few times. The chain employs TRBV9 and TRBJ2-2, with 10 bases fitting TRBD2. CDR1 is SGDLS, CDR2 YYNGEE, per germline. V trimming: 2 bases; J trimming: 6 bases; junction bases outside the gene matches: 7. This CDR3 comprises 16 residues. The CDR3 protein is CASSVLAGVFAGELFF. In nucleotides, the CDR3 is TGTGCCAGCAGCGTTCTAGCGGGAGTTTTCGCCGGGGAGCTGTTTTTT.

The chain joins TRBV7-9 to TRBJ2-1; D is undetermined. Trimming removed 7 bases from V and 10 bases from J, with 11 bases in between. The CDR3 is 11 amino acids. CDR1 is SEHNR and CDR2 is FQNEAQ in the germline V gene (reference sequence). The CDR3 DNA follows: TGTGCCAGCATGCCCCAGGTGGAGCAGTTCTTC. Amino acids: CASMPQVEQFF.

This clonotype was recorded once. The chain links TRBV3-1 to TRBJ1-1; D possibly corresponds to TRBD1 (6 bases). The CDR3 is 15 amino acids. Germline values: CDR1 LGHDT, CDR2 YNNKEL (reference sequence). The ends were cut back, 1 base at V and 0 bases at J, with 9 bases in the middle. The CDR3 region is CASSQGGAMNTEAFF. Written as DNA, the CDR3 is TGTGCCAGCAGCCAAGGGGGGGCCATGAACACTGAAGCTTTCTTT.

The CDR3 loop reads CASSLRSGRTDTQYF. The CDR3, as DNA: TGCGCCAGCAGCCTAAGGAGCGGCCGCACAGATACGCAGTATTTT. The V and J genes are TRBV4-1 and TRBJ2-3; a possible D gene is TRBD2 (5 bases). V dropped 4 bases and J dropped 1 base, with 12 bases sitting between them. Looked up from germline, CDR1 is MGHRA and CDR2 is YSYEKL. This CDR3 has 15 amino acids.

V usage is TRBV7-2 and J usage is TRBJ2-1; unclear D gene. The germline CDR1 and CDR2 sequences are SGHTA and FQGNSA. The V gene lost 11 bases and the J gene lost 0 bases, with 14 bases spanning the gap. The CDR3 has 14 residues. The CDR3 is CAVHDKGSYNEQFF. As DNA, the CDR3 is TGTGCCGTGCACGACAAGGGCTCCTACAATGAGCAGTTCTTC.

Notes on this clonotype: At one of its ends the junction is not consistent with the germline gene, which may arise from a read error. CDR3 DNA sequence: TGCGCCAGCAGCTACGGACAGGTCCGGTCTGGAAGCACCATATATTTT. This codes for CASSYGQVRSGSTIYF. V usage is TRBV5-1 and J usage is TRBJ1-3; TRBD1 matches at 7 bases. The CDR3 runs to 16 residues. Germline CDR1 reads SGHRS; CDR2 reads YFSETQ.

The chain combines TRBV5-6 with TRBJ2-1; D is ambiguous. V was clipped by 0 bases and J by 5 bases, with 12 bases between them. The CDR3 totals 15 residues. Germline loops: CDR1 SGHDT, CDR2 YYEEEE. The CDR3 spells CASSLDPVAHNEQFF. DNA for the CDR3: TGTGCCAGCAGCTTGGATCCGGTTGCCCACAATGAGCAGTTCTTC.

The rearrangement links TRBV3-1 to TRBJ2-1, with 11 bases lining up with TRBD2. This CDR3 is 16 amino acids long. Germline V gene data show CDR1 as LGHDT and CDR2 as YNNKEL (reference sequence). The J segment lost 8 bases and the V segment lost 4 bases, leaving 10 bases of the junction unmatched. The CDR3 sequence: CASSLMGSGRAYEQFF. CDR3 in DNA: TGTGCCAGCAGCCTCATGGGTAGCGGGAGGGCCTATGAGCAGTTCTTC.

This clonotype was picked up a small number of times. The rearrangement links TRBV9 to TRBJ1-4, with a weak D call TRBD1 (5 bases). The V end lost 0 bases, the J end lost 1 base, and 16 bases lay between the germline ends. Per the germline V gene, CDR1 is SGDLS and CDR2 is YYNGEE. The CDR3 has 18 residues. CDR3 coding DNA: TGTGCCAGCAGCGTAGTCAGGGAAACCGGCGAAACTAATGAAAAACTGTTTTTT. This gives the protein CASSVVRETGETNEKLFF.

This clonotype was counted a few times. V is TRBV7-3 and J is TRBJ1-1; D is perhaps TRBD1 (6 bases). CDR1 is SGHTA and CDR2 is FQGTGA in the germline V gene. V lost 4 bases and J lost 2, with 8 bases in between. CDR3 length: 13 residues. CDR3 sequence reads: CASSSGTNTEAFF. CDR3 DNA: TGTGCCAGCAGCTCCGGGACAAACACTGAAGCTTTCTTT.

This clonotype was seen more than once but under ten times. This chain connects TRBV5-1 to TRBJ2-2; the D gene could be TRBD1 or TRBD2 (5 bases each). The germline V gene encodes CDR1 SGHRS and CDR2 YFSETQ. V was pared by 7 bases and J by 6 bases, with 19 bases between. This CDR3 comprises 15 residues. CDR3: CASGLLGENAGELFF. In DNA form, the CDR3 reads TGCGCCAGCGGGCTTCTGGGGGAGAATGCCGGGGAGCTGTTTTTT. The variable domain in full, completed from reference TRBV5-1 and TRBJ2-2, reads KAGVTQTPRYLIKTRGQQVTLSCSPISGHRSVSWYQQTPGQGLQFLFEYFSETQRNKGNFPGRFSGRQFSNSRSEMNVSTLELGDSALYLCASGLLGENAGELFFGEGSRLTVL.

This clonotype was seen a handful of times. This chain joins TRBV20-1 and TRBJ2-1; 13 bases are a match to TRBD2. In germline, CDR1 is DFQATT, CDR2 SNEGSKA (reference sequence). CDR3 length: 14 amino acids. Germline trimming cut 6 bases from V and 6 bases from J; bases unmatched to any gene: 5. CDR3 DNA sequence: TGCAGTGCCCCTACTAGCGGGAGGGCCAATGAGCAGTTCTTC. It specifies CSAPTSGRANEQFF.

The V call is TRBV20-1, the J call TRBJ2-7; 7 bases agree with TRBD1. The CDR3 totals 14 residues. Germline assignment: CDR1 DFQATT and CDR2 SNEGSKA (reference sequence). V shed 0 bases and J 3 bases; nucleotides not matched to a gene: 5. This chain's CDR3 is CSARDGAGGYEQYF. The CDR3 DNA reads TGCAGTGCTAGAGATGGGGCAGGGGGCTACGAGCAGTACTTC.

The chain recombines TRBV6-5 with TRBJ2-5; TRBD1 agrees at 12 bases. V lost 2 bases and J lost 7; bases outside the gene matches: 8. The germline CDR1 and CDR2 sequences are MNHEY and SVGAGI. The CDR3 loop spans 16 amino acids. CDR3 amino acids: CASSYTQGQGAGTQYF. In DNA form, the CDR3 reads TGTGCCAGCAGTTACACCCAGGGACAGGGGGCCGGGACCCAGTACTTC.

V gene TRBV6-6 combines with J gene TRBJ2-2; D is uncertain. V dropped 6 bases and J dropped 5 bases, with 10 bases sitting between them. The CDR3 is 13 amino acids. Germline V gives CDR1 MNHNY, CDR2 SVGAGI (reference sequence). CDR3 residues: CASRFLATGELFF. CDR3 sequence (DNA): TGTGCCAGCAGATTCCTGGCTACCGGGGAGCTGTTTTTT.